This T cell receptor beta chain is drawn from a study of blood T cells in healthy people across ages. PCR was performed a second time for about 7 to 12 cycles using a sample-barcoded 5' primer and a J-beta primer mix. CDR3-containing paired-end reads numbering at least 2.5 million came from each sample. TCRdb redid the calling of the 5' RACE reads with MiXCR, one entry per CDR3 protein. The table lists about 1.4 million distinct CDR3 sequences, around 59% of them singletons. This CDR3 has 15 amino acids. The germline V gene encodes CDR1 MGHRA and CDR2 YSYEKL. Deletions cut 0 bases from V and 5 bases from J, with 11 bases between. General study points: Researchers judged that diversity estimates from one million T cells fell short of true values. Roughly linearly, TCR beta diversity per million T cells fell as age increased.

Every participating donor contributed 7.5 to 10 milliliters of peripheral blood through a draw. Concerning this clonotype: Its target is unknown.

This chain connects TRBV4-1 to TRBJ1-5; D remains unclear. The sequenced material came from blood. The source is a man between 18 and 35 years old in good health. The CDR3 sequence: CASSQDARSDQPQHF. CDR3 coding DNA: TGCGCCAGCAGCCAAGATGCACGGTCGGATCAGCCCCAGCATTTT.